The 25 T cell receptor beta chains below come from one sample, sequenced in a study of T-cell memory formation after mild COVID-19 (dated by TCRdb to 2020 to 2023). Libraries came from 5' RACE. Sequenced on an Illumina NovaSeq 6000. TCRdb handled the public reads itself, with Q25 trimming in fastp and clone calling in MiXCR, and kept productive beta chains. Identical CDR3 proteins give one entry, which carries the most common genes and DNA. Counted in this sample were some 490,000 distinct CDR3 sequences; 18% of them appeared once. The top ten clonotypes cover approximately 13% of the sample. Sequencing was done on a sample of PBMCs or a T cell subset sorted from them (not recorded which). The receptors were gathered from an adult woman who had mild COVID-19 (a few samples of this study predate the infection). The sample titles of this study are shuffled in the database, so cell type and time point are left out; the donor was told from shared clones.

The CDR3 DNA sequence: TGTGCCAGCAGTTACCCGGGACAGGGATTGAACACTGAAGCTTTCTTT. Encoded protein: CASSYPGQGLNTEAFF. The chain uses TRBV6-5 and TRBJ1-1; 9 bases agree with TRBD1. The CDR3 runs to 16 residues. V dropped 2 bases and J dropped 0; count of bases not matched to a gene: 4. Looked up from germline, CDR1 is MNHEY and CDR2 is SVGAGI.

A few counts support this clonotype. The genes are TRBV18 and TRBJ1-1; D is unresolved. The CDR3 contains 15 residues. Germline V gene data show CDR1 as KGHSH and CDR2 as LQKENI. V lost 5 bases and J 3 bases, leaving 16 bases between the germline ends. This CDR3 is CASSSTLGKDTEAFF. CDR3 coding DNA: TGTGCCAGCTCATCAACACTAGGGAAGGACACTGAAGCTTTCTTT.

DNA of the CDR3: TGTGCCAGCAGCTTAATGGGGGGTCCAGAGACCCAGTACTTC. This encodes CASSLMGGPETQYF. The chain combines TRBV7-9 with TRBJ2-5, with a tentative D call TRBD2 (6 bases). V was cut by 2 bases and J by 4 bases, with 11 bases left in between. The CDR3 loop spans 14 amino acids. From germline, CDR1 is SEHNR and CDR2 FQNEAQ (reference sequence).

This clonotype came up once. The rearrangement links TRBV30 to TRBJ2-7; 7 bases agree with TRBD2. The length of the CDR3 is 13 residues. The trim removed 4 bases at V and 1 base at J, leaving 4 bases unmatched. Germline V gene sequence: CDR1 GTSNPN, CDR2 SVGIG (reference sequence). CDR3 residues: CAWTPSGSYEQYF. The CDR3 DNA reads as TGTGCCTGGACACCTAGCGGTTCCTACGAGCAGTACTTC.

The J gene is TRBJ1-1, the V gene TRBV30; tentative D call: TRBD1 (6 bases). The germline V and J ends were trimmed by 3 bases and 3 bases, with 11 bases remaining between them. The CDR3 spans 13 residues. Per germline, CDR1 GTSNPN and CDR2 SVGIG (reference sequence). The CDR3 DNA is TGTGCCTGGAGCGGACAGTGGGACACTGAAGCTTTCTTT. Translated, it gives CAWSGQWDTEAFF. The entire variable domain, with the rest obtained from reference TRBV30 and TRBJ1-1, is as follows: SQTIHQWPATLVQPVGSPLSLECTVEGTSNPNLYWYRQAAGRGLQLLFYSVGIGQISSEVPQNLSASRPQDRQFILSSKKLLLSDSGFYLCAWSGQWDTEAFFGQGTRLTVV.

The rearrangement links TRBV20-1 to TRBJ2-2; the match to TRBD1 covers 9 bases. The CDR3 totals 16 residues. Germline V CDR1 and CDR2: DFQATT, SNEGSKA (reference sequence). J gave up 1 base and V 5 bases, and 8 bases lay outside the gene matches. The CDR3 region is CSALAGTGKNTGELFF. The CDR3, as DNA: TGCAGTGCTCTAGCCGGGACAGGGAAGAACACCGGGGAGCTGTTTTTT.

The V and J genes are TRBV7-9 and TRBJ1-2, with D possibly TRBD1 on 6 matching bases. The CDR3 runs to 18 residues. V lost 7 bases to trimming and J lost 0 bases, with 24 bases between them. Germline V gives CDR1 SEHNR, CDR2 FQNEAQ (reference sequence). The CDR3 loop is CASKSWDTSEGANYGYTF. The CDR3 DNA follows: TGTGCCAGCAAATCCTGGGACACCTCAGAAGGGGCTAACTATGGCTACACCTTC.

This clonotype was counted only a few times. The CDR3 region is CASSLVSGQKQFF. Here the CDR3 DNA reads TGTGCCAGCAGCTTAGTATCGGGGCAGAAGCAGTTCTTC. The chain couples TRBV7-3 to TRBJ2-1; the D call may be TRBD1 or TRBD2 (5 bases each). The CDR3 is 13 amino acids. CDR1 is SGHTA and CDR2 is FQGTGA in the germline V gene. V lost 2 bases and J lost 11, with 13 bases in between.

The table lists this clonotype with a few counts. This chain connects TRBV24-1 to TRBJ1-5, with 7 bases aligning to TRBD1. J was trimmed by 3 bases and V by 4 bases; bases with no gene match: 8. CDR1 is KGHDR, CDR2 SFDVKD, per germline. This CDR3 region has 16 residues. The CDR3 is CATSEGMTGHNQPQHF. CDR3 DNA sequence: TGTGCCACCAGTGAGGGGATGACAGGGCACAATCAGCCCCAGCATTTT.

As regards this clonotype: The junction does not match germline at one end; this may be a read error. This sequence joins TRBV3-1 and TRBJ2-7, with D hard to call. The germline gives CDR1 LGHDT, CDR2 YNNKEL (reference sequence). The CDR3 has 15 residues. CDR3 coding DNA: TGCGCCAGCAGCCAAAACCCCTCCGATGTCTACGAGCAGTACTTC. This encodes CASSQNPSDVYEQYF.

This chain joins TRBV10-3 and TRBJ2-1, with 10 bases lining up with TRBD2. J gave up 8 bases and V 5 bases, and 12 bases lay outside the gene matches. CDR1 and CDR2 from the germline V gene are ENHRY and SYGVKD. This CDR3 is 16 amino acids long. The CDR3 DNA is TGTGCCATCAGTAGAGCTGGACTAGCGGTCGAGGATGAGCAGTTCTTC. Its translation: CAISRAGLAVEDEQFF.

The gene calls are TRBV3-1 and TRBJ2-3, with unresolved D. This CDR3 has 13 residues. Per germline, CDR1 LGHDT and CDR2 YNNKEL (reference sequence). V lost 0 bases and J 7 bases, leaving 8 bases between the germline ends. The CDR3 DNA reads as TGTGCCAGCAGCCAAGATATGAGCAATACGCAGTATTTT. Protein sequence: CASSQDMSNTQYF.

In this sample, this clonotype turned up a few times. The J gene is TRBJ2-1, the V gene TRBV4-2; 11 bases match TRBD2. Germline V gene sequence: CDR1 LGHNA, CDR2 YNFKEQ. The CDR3 consists of 18 residues. Trimming at V came to 0 bases and at J to 5 bases, leaving 9 bases not matched to a gene. The CDR3 DNA reads TGTGCCAGCAGCCAAGATCCCTCCCTAGCGGGGGGAAACAATGAGCAGTTCTTC. It yields the protein CASSQDPSLAGGNNEQFF.

This clonotype was seen only a few times. The CDR3 DNA sequence: TGTGCCAGCAGTTTGGGACGGACGAACACCGGGGAGCTGTTTTTT. As protein: CASSLGRTNTGELFF. The genes are TRBV12-3 or TRBV12-4 and TRBJ2-2; D could derive from TRBD1 or TRBD2 (5 bases each). Trimming removed 3 bases from V and 0 bases from J, with 8 bases in between. The CDR3 extends over 15 amino acids.

The table lists this clonotype with a few counts. The rearrangement uses TRBV7-6 and TRBJ2-7; TRBD1 might be the D (5 bases). The germline gives CDR1 SGHVS, CDR2 FNYEAQ. The V end was cut by 1 base, the J end by 6 bases, with 10 bases between. This CDR3 has 13 residues. The CDR3: CASSLGQGVEQYF. The DNA for the CDR3 is TGTGCCAGCAGCTTAGGACAAGGGGTCGAGCAGTACTTC.

This sequence joins TRBV20-1 and TRBJ2-7; 7 bases are shared with TRBD1. The CDR3 loop spans 19 amino acids. V lost 0 bases, J lost 3 bases, and 20 bases stayed unmatched. The germline CDR1 and CDR2 sequences are DFQATT and SNEGSKA (reference sequence). This chain's CDR3 is CSARDFKGAETRKGYEQYF. The DNA for the CDR3 is TGCAGTGCTAGAGATTTTAAGGGGGCGGAAACTCGTAAAGGCTACGAGCAGTACTTC.

The V call is TRBV2, the J call TRBJ1-2; the D gene is possibly TRBD1 (5 bases). Trimming left V 3 bases short and J 0 bases short, with 8 bases between. The CDR3 spans 14 residues. CDR1 is SNHLY, CDR2 FYNNEI, per germline. Written as DNA, the CDR3 is TGTGCCAGCAGTGACAGGGCCGCTAACTATGGCTACACCTTC. This codes for CASSDRAANYGYTF.

The sample holds a few counts of this clonotype. V usage is TRBV4-1 and J usage is TRBJ2-1, with D possibly being TRBD1 (5 bases). The CDR3 sequence is 15 residues long. Trimming cost V 4 bases and J 7 bases, with 17 bases left between them. Germline V CDR1 and CDR2: MGHRA, YSYEKL. CDR3: CASSPLNRTLNEQFF. The CDR3 region has the DNA TGCGCCAGCAGCCCACTAAACAGGACCCTAAATGAGCAGTTCTTC.

A few counts support this clonotype. The chain is built from TRBV5-4 and TRBJ2-7, with D perhaps assigned TRBD1 or TRBD2 (6 bases each). The CDR3 contains 14 residues. CDR1 SGHNT and CDR2 YYREEE come from the germline V gene (reference sequence). Trimming cost V 4 bases and J 4 bases, with 15 bases left between them. The CDR3 sequence: CASSEGGQRYEQYF. The CDR3 coding sequence is TGTGCCAGCAGCGAGGGAGGACAGAGATACGAGCAGTACTTC.

The chain joins TRBV4-3 to TRBJ2-7; 7 bases map to TRBD1. Per the germline V gene, CDR1 is LGHNA and CDR2 is YSLEER. V shed 1 base, J shed 0 bases, and the junction held 6 bases outside the gene matches. This CDR3 is 16 amino acids long. The CDR3 DNA reads as TGCGCCAGCAGCCAAGTAGTACAGGGGCCCTCCTACGAGCAGTACTTC. Translated: CASSQVVQGPSYEQYF.

This clonotype was observed a handful of times. This sequence joins TRBV6-2 or TRBV6-3 and TRBJ2-1; no clear D. From germline, CDR1 is MNHEY and CDR2 SVGEGT. CDR3 length equals 14 residues. Deletions cut 3 bases from V and 0 bases from J, with 6 bases between. The CDR3 loop reads CASSYQSSYNEQFF. In DNA form, the CDR3 reads TGTGCCAGCAGTTATCAGAGCTCCTACAATGAGCAGTTCTTC.

To note about this clonotype: One junction end disagrees with the germline gene, perhaps due to a read error. The chain employs TRBV5-1 and TRBJ2-3, with 10 nucleotides matching TRBD1. The CDR3 loop spans 13 amino acids. Germline lookup yields CDR1 SGHRS and CDR2 YFSETQ. The CDR3 here is CASSQTGGTDTQF. The CDR3 nucleotides read TGCGCCAGCAGCCAGACAGGGGGCACAGATACGCAGTTT.

The chain carries TRBV12-3 or TRBV12-4 and TRBJ1-4; weak D call: TRBD1 (6 bases). This CDR3 has 15 amino acids. V was clipped by 3 bases and J by 8 bases, with 16 bases between them. CDR3 amino acids: CASSFMQGMREKLFF. The CDR3 DNA follows: TGTGCCAGCAGTTTTATGCAGGGGATGAGAGAAAAACTGTTTTTT.

This CDR3 is CASSLVPGSNEKLFF. The CDR3 nucleotides are TGCGCCAGCAGCTTGGTCCCGGGGTCTAATGAAAAACTGTTTTTT. V is TRBV5-1 and J is TRBJ1-4, with D unresolved. V was pared by 0 bases and J by 3 bases, with 9 bases between. The germline CDR1 and CDR2 sequences are SGHRS and YFSETQ. The length of the CDR3 is 15 residues.

This clonotype has more than one count but fewer than ten. J is TRBJ2-5 and V is TRBV6-5; the D is unclear. Germline-derived CDR1 and CDR2 are MNHEY and SVGAGI. This CDR3 spans 14 amino acids. V was clipped by 0 bases and J by 4 bases, with 9 bases between them. The CDR3 DNA sequence: TGTGCCAGCAGTTACTCTGATGCACCAGAGACCCAGTACTTC. It yields the protein CASSYSDAPETQYF.